The T cell receptor beta chain under discussion was sequenced for a study of a mutant IDH1 vaccine in newly diagnosed glioma. The ends lost 7 bases at V and 5 bases at J; junction bases unmatched: 5. The CDR3 totals 14 residues. Germline CDR1 reads MNHNS; CDR2 reads SASEGT. This table comes from immunoSEQ multiplex PCR, and its TCRdb copy is limited to in-frame clones, with some not included. This sample has about 33,000 clones; approximately 90% occur once, and the top ten carry over 4%. Documented time point: baseline, week 1 (first vaccination visit). The treatment here: pre-vaccination baseline after standard-of-care therapy.

The gene calls are TRBV6-1 and TRBJ2-1; 10 bases are a match to TRBD1. The input for sequencing was PBMCs, taken from a glioma patient treated with radiotherapy, temozolomide or both. The sequence was obtained from a woman aged 40 to 49 with glioma. The CDR3 nucleotides read TGTGCCAGCAATCGGGACAGGGGTAACAATGAGCAGTTCTTC. Translating gives CASNRDRGNNEQFF.